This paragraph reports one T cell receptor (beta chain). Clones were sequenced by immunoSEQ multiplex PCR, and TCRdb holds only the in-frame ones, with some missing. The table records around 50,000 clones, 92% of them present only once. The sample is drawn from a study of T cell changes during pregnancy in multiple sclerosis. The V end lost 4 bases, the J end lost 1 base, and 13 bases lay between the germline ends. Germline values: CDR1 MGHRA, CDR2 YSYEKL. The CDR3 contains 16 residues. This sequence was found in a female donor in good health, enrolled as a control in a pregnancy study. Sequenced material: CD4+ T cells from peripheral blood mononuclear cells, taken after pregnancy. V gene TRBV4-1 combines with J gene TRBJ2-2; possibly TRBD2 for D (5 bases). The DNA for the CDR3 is TGCGCCAGCAGCCGAACTAGTCAGAGGAACACCGGGGAGCTGTTTTTT. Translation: CASSRTSQRNTGELFF.